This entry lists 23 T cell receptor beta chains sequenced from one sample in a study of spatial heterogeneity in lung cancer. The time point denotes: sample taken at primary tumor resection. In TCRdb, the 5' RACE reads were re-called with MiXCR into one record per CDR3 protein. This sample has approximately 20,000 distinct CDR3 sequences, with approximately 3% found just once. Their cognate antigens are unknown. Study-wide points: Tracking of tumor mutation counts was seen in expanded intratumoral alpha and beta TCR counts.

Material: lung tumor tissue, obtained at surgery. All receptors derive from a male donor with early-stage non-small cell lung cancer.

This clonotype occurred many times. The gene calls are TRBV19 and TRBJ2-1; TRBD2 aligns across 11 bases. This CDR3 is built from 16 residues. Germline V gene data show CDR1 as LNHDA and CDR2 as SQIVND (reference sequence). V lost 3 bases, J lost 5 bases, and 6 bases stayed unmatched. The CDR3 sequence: CASSIGPGLADNEQFF. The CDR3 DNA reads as TGTGCCAGTAGTATCGGCCCGGGACTAGCGGACAATGAGCAGTTCTTC.

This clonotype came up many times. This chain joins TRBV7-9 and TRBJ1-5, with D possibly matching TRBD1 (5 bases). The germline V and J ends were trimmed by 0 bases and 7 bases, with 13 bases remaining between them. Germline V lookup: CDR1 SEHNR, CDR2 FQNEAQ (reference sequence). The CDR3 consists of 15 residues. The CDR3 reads CASSLAREPGQPQHF. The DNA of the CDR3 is TGTGCCAGCAGCTTAGCTCGGGAACCAGGGCAGCCCCAGCATTTT.

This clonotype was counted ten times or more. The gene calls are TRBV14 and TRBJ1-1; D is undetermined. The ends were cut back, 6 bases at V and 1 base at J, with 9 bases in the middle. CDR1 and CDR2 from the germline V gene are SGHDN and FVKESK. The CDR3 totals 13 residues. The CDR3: CASSPSPNTEAFF. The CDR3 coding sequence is TGTGCCAGCAGTCCTTCACCGAACACTGAAGCTTTCTTT.

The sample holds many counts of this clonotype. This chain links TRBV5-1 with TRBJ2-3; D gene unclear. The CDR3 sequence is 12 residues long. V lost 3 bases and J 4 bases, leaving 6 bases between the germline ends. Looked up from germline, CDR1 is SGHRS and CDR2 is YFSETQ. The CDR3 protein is CASSSFSDTQYF. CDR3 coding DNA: TGCGCCAGCAGCTCCTTCTCAGATACGCAGTATTTT.

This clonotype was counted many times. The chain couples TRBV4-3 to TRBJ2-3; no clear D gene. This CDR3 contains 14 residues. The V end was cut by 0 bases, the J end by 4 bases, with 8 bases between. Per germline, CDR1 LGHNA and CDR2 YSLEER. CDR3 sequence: CASSQEWTPDTQYF. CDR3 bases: TGCGCCAGCAGCCAAGAATGGACCCCAGATACGCAGTATTTT.

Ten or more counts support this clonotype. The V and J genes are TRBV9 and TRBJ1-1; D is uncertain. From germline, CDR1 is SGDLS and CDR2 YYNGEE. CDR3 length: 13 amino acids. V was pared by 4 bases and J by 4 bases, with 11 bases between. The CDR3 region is CASSLAPGTEAFF. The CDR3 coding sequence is TGTGCCAGCAGCCTAGCTCCCGGCACTGAAGCTTTCTTT.

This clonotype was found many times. The DNA for the CDR3 is TGCAGTGCTAACCAAGCCAAAAACATTCAGTACTTC. Translated: CSANQAKNIQYF. The chain links TRBV20-1 to TRBJ2-4; D not certain. CDR1 and CDR2 from the germline V gene are DFQATT and SNEGSKA (reference sequence). CDR3 size: 12 residues. Trimming shortened V by 4 bases and J by 0 bases, and 4 bases separated the two germline ends.

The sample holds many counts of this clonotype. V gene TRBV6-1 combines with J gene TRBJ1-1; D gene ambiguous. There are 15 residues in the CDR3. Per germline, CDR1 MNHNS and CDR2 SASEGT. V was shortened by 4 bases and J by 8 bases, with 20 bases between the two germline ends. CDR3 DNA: TGTGCCAGCAGTGGAGGGAACGCGAGGACTTCCGAAGCTTTCTTT. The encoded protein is CASSGGNARTSEAFF.

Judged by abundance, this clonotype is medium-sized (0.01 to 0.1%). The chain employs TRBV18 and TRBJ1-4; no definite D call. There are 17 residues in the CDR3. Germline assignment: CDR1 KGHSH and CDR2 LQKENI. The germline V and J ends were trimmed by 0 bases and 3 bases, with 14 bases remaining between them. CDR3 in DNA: TGTGCCAGCTCACCACCTGGGGATATGAGACCTAATGAAAAACTGTTTTTT. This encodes CASSPPGDMRPNEKLFF.

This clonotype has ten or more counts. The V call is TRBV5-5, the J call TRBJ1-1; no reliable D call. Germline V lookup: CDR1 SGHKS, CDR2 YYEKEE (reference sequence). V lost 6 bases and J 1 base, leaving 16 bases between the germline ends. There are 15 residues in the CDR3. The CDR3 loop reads CASTLQTFTNTEAFF. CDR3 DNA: TGTGCCAGCACGCTACAAACATTCACGAACACTGAAGCTTTCTTT.

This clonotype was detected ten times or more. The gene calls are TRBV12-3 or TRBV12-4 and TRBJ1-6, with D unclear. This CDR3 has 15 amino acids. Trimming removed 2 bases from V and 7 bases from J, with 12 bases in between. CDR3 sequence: CASSLTDPRNSPLHF. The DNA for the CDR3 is TGTGCCAGCAGTTTAACGGACCCCAGGAATTCACCCCTCCACTTT.

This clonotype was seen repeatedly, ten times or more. CDR3 in DNA: TGCGCCAGCAGCCAGGGCGGCAGCAGCTCCTACAATGAGCAGTTCTTC. Translating it yields CASSQGGSSSYNEQFF. V usage is TRBV4-1 and J usage is TRBJ2-1; no firm D call. Per the germline V gene, CDR1 is MGHRA and CDR2 is YSYEKL. The V end was cut by 3 bases, the J end by 0 bases, with 12 bases between. The CDR3 loop spans 16 amino acids.

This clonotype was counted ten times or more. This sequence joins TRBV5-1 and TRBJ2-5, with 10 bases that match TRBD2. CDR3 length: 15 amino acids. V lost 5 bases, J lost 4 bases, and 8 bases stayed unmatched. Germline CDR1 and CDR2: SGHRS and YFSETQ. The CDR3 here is CASSPSGSWGETQYF. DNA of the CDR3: TGCGCCAGCAGTCCTAGCGGGAGCTGGGGAGAGACCCAGTACTTC.

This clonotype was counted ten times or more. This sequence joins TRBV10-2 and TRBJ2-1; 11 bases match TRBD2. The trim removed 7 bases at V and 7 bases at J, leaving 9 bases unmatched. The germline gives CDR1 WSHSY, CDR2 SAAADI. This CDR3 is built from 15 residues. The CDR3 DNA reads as TGCGCCAGCAATCCCGGGACTAGCGGCCGGAATGAGCAGTTCTTC. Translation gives CASNPGTSGRNEQFF.

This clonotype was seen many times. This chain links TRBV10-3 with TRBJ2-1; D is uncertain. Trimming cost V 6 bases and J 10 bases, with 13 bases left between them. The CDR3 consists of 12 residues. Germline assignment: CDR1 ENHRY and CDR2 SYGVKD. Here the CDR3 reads CAIRASPLEQFF. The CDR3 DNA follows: TGTGCCATCAGGGCCAGCCCCCTGGAGCAGTTCTTC.

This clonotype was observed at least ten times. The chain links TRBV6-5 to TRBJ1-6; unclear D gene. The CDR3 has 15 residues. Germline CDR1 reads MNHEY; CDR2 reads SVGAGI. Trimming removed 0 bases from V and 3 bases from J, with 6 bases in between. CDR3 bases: TGTGCCAGCAGTTACTCGGCCAGCTATAATTCACCCCTCCACTTT. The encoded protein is CASSYSASYNSPLHF.

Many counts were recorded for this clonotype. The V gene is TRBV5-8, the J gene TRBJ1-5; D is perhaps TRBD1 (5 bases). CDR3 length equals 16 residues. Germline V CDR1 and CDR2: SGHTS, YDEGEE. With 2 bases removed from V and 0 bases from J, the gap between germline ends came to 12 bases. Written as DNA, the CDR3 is TGTGCCAGCAGCTTTGCGGGTCAGGGTAGCAATCAGCCCCAGCATTTT. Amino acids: CASSFAGQGSNQPQHF.

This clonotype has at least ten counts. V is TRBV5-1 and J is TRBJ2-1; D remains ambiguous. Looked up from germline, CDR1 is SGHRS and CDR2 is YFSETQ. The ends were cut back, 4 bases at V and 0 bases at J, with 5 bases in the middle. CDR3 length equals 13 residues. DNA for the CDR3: TGCGCCAGCAGCGGGAACTCCTACAATGAGCAGTTCTTC. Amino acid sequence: CASSGNSYNEQFF. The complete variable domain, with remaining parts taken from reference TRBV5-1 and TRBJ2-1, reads KAGVTQTPRYLIKTRGQQVTLSCSPISGHRSVSWYQQTPGQGLQFLFEYFSETQRNKGNFPGRFSGRQFSNSRSEMNVSTLELGDSALYLCASSGNSYNEQFFGPGTRLTVL.

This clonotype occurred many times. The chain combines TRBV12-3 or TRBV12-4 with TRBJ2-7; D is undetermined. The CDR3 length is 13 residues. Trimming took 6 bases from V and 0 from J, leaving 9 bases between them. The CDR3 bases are TGTGCCAGCAGCTTGTCCGGCTCCTACGAGCAGTACTTC. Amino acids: CASSLSGSYEQYF.

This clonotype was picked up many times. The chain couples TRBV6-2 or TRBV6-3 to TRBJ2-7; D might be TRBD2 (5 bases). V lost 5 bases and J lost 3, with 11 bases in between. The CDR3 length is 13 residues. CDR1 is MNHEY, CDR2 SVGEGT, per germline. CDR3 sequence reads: CASSVGLFYEQYF. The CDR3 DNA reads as TGTGCCAGCAGTGTCGGACTGTTCTACGAGCAGTACTTC.

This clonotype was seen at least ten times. The CDR3 here is CSVDSSSGNTIYF. The DNA of the CDR3 is TGCAGCGTTGATAGTTCCTCTGGAAACACCATATATTTT. The V gene is TRBV29-1, the J gene TRBJ1-3; D call uncertain. CDR3 size: 13 residues. Germline CDR1 SQVTM, CDR2 ANQGSEA. V lost 3 bases to trimming and J lost 0 bases, with 6 bases between them.

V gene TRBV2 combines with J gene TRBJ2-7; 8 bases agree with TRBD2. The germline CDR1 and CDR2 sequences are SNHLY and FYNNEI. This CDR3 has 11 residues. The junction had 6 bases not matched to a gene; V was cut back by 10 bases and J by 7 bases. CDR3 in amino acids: CATRTSREQYF. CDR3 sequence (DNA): TGTGCCACCAGGACTAGCCGGGAGCAGTACTTC.

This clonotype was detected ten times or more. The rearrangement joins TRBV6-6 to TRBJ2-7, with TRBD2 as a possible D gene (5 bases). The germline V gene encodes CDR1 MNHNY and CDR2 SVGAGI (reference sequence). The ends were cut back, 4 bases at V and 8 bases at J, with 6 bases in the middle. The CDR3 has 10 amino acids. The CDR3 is CASSSGKQYF. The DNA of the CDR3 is TGTGCCAGCAGTTCCGGGAAGCAGTACTTC.